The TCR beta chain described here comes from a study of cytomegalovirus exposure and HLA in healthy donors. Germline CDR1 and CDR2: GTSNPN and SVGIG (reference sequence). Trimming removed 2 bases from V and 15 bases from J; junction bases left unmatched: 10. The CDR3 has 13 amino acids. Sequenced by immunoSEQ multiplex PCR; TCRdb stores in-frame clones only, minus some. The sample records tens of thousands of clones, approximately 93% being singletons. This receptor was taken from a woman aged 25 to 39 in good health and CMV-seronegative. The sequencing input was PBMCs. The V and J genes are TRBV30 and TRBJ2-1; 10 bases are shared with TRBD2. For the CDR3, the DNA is TGTGCCTGGAGTAAGCGGGAGGGCGGGGAACGGTTCTTC. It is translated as CAWSKREGGERFF.